Listed below are T cell receptor beta chains from one sample, sequenced in a study of cytomegalovirus exposure and HLA in healthy donors. The method was immunoSEQ multiplex PCR; TCRdb's version includes in-frame clones alone and lacks a portion of them. The sample has about 170,000 clones, approximately 71% seen once; the top ten hold approximately 1.4%. Sequenced input: PBMCs. These receptor sequences come from a girl between 5 and 17 years old in good health and CMV-seronegative. The CDR3 runs from the conserved cysteine through the conserved F or W. The listing skips clone size in some rows; elsewhere it reads once, few, many or a size class.

clone_size cdr3_length v_call cdr3_aa
NA 19 TRBV5-8 CASSFLDSYGTGASYEQYF
NA 15 TRBV5-4 CASSLGQGGGYGYTF
NA 15 TRBV7-2 CASSLQGEGNQPQHF
few 13 TRBV5-4 CASSFQRGYEQYF
NA 16 TRBV12-5 CASGWGTGGFTDTQYF
NA 16 TRBV19 CASSNDRQGYNQPQHF
few 12 TRBV6-5 CATGRGWYGYTF
NA 16 TRBV4-2 CASSQSDSRTGYEQYF
NA 14 TRBV5-1 CASSLGQGGETQYF
NA 16 TRBV29-1 CSVSMGSESMNTEAFF
NA 15 TRBV7-8 CASSPKRSINSPLHF
once 16 TRBV6-5 CASSYISVRVGAEAFF
NA 16 TRBV19 CASSRRDRGWEETQYF
once 15 TRBV18 CASSPSRGVQETQYF
NA 13 TRBV6-5 CASSPRGAGGTFF
NA 18 TRBV19 CASRYQPSGPSGAGELFF
few 15 TRBV5-5 CASSLVQGSPGELFF
NA 14 TRBV27 CASSSTAVGQPQHF
NA 16 TRBV4-1 CASSQTGPISGNTIYF
NA 16 TRBV4-1 CASSQVPGQGGYGYTF
NA 15 TRBV4-1 CASSQGQGPYNEQFF
NA 15 TRBV5-1 CASSLRTGMDTEAFF
NA 16 TRBV4-1 CASSHLSGQGNSPLHF
NA 18 TRBV6-1 CASSEGGEQNSYTDTQYF
NA 14 TRBV5-1 CASSLGGGERGYTF
NA 13 TRBV2 CASSVYTGLEAFF
NA 16 TRBV27 CASSSGQGAANYGYTF
NA 13 TRBV10-1 CASSAAGTDTQYF
NA 14 TRBV19 CASSLAGSAAEAFF
NA 17 TRBV27 CASSLGIGDRGNSPLHF
NA 16 TRBV14 CASSQGTGRIGYGYTF
NA 14 TRBV5-6 CASFSGTGDEKLFF
NA 14 TRBV4-1 CASSQGATNTEAFF
NA 14 TRBV19 CASSIDSTGNGYTF
few 13 TRBV5-4 CASSLTRHYGYTF
NA 14 TRBV5-6 CASSLKAGTYGYTF
NA 15 TRBV5-1 CASSQSTGPHEKLFF
NA 16 TRBV25-1 CASSTRGAGGAETQYF
NA 14 TRBV18 CASSPTGEGEKLFF
once 16 TRBV6-5 CASSYARGIVNSPLHF
NA 13 TRBV27 CASSSRDNYEQYF
NA 16 TRBV7-2 CASSSTGALAKNIQYF
NA 13 TRBV11-2 CASSLSGNSPLHF
few 14 TRBV6-5 CASGGRGRYNEQFF
once 14 TRBV6-1 CASNSPGLPLEQYF
once 16 TRBV5-1 CASSLVAGGPVETQYF
many 16 TRBV19 CASSIVVGSGANVLTF
NA 15 TRBV11-2 CASSSDWTGGHEQFF
once 14 TRBV7-9 CASSPTGGVTGYTF
NA 14 TRBV28 CASSFPGEGYEQYF
NA 15 TRBV11-2 CASSLDQTGVYEQYF
NA 15 TRBV27 CASSLSSREFYGYTF
NA 13 TRBV6-6 CASSYGDRQPQHF
once 18 TRBV25-1 CASSGAKPSWGDFYEQYF
NA 15 TRBV2 CASSEGGLGANVLTF
NA 17 TRBV28 CASSHQEGGGGNQPQHF
NA 15 TRBV5-1 CASSAGSVGRETQYF
NA 19 TRBV27 CASSRQGPAIRGGANVLTF